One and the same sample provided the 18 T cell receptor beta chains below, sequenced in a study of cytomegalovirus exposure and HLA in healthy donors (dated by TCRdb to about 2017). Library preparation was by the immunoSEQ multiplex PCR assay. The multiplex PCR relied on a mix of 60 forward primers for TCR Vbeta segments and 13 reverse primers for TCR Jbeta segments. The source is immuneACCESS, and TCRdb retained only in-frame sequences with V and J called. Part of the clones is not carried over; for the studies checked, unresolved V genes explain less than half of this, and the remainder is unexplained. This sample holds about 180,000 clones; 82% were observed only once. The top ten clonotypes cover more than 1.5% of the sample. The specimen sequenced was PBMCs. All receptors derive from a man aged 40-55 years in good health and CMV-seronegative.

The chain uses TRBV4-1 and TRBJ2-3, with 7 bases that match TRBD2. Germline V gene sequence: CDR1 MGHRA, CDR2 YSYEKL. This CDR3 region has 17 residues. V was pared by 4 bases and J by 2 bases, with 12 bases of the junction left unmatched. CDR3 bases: TGCGCCAGCAGCCGAGGTGTGGGCGGGGGACTCACAGATACGCAGTATTTT. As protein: CASSRGVGGGLTDTQYF.

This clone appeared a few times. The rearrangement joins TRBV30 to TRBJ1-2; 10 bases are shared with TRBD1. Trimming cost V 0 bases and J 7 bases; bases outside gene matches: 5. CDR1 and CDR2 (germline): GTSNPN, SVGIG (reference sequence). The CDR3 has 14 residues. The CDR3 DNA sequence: TGTGCCTGGAGTGTTGGAGGGGACAGGGGTGGCTACACCTTC. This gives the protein CAWSVGGDRGGYTF.

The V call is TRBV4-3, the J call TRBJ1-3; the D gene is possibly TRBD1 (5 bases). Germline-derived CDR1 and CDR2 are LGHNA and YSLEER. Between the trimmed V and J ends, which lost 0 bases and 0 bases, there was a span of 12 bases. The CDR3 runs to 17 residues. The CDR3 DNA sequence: TGCGCCAGCAGCCAAGATCTTGGGGGGACCTCTGGAAACACCATATATTTT. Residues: CASSQDLGGTSGNTIYF.

The CDR3 region has the DNA TGTGCCAGCAGCTTTAGCCAGGGACAGGGAAATTATGGCTACACCTTC. Its translation: CASSFSQGQGNYGYTF. The V call is TRBV7-9, the J call TRBJ1-2, with 9 nucleotides matching TRBD1. CDR1 SEHNR and CDR2 FQNEAQ come from the germline V gene (reference sequence). The CDR3 runs to 16 residues. The V gene end was trimmed by 3 bases and the J gene end by 5 bases; junction bases not matched to a gene: 10.

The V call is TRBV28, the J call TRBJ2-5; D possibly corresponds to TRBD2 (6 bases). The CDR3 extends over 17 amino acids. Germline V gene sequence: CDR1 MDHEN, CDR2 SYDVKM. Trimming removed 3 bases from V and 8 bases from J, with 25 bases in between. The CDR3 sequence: CASSFAWGSLEEGTQYF. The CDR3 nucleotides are TGTGCCAGCAGTTTTGCGTGGGGTTCCCTGGAGGAGGGAACCCAGTACTTC.

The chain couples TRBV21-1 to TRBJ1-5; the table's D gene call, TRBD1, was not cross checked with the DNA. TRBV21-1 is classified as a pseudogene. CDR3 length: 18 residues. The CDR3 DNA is TGTGCCAGCAGCAAAGAGGGCAGGGGACCATATAGCAATCAGCCCCAGCATTTT. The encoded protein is CASSKEGRGPYSNQPQHF.

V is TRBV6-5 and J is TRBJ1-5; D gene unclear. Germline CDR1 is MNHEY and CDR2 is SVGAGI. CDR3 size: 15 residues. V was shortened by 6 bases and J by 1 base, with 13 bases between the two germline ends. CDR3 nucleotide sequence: TGTGCCAGCAGCCCTAACCTTATCAGCAATCAGCCCCAGCATTTT. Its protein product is CASSPNLISNQPQHF.

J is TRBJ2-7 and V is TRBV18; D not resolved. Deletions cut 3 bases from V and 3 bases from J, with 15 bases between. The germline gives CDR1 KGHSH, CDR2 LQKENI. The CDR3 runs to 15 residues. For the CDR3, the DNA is TGTGCCAGCTCACCGCGGATCGGTCTTGACTACGAGCAGTACTTC. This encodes CASSPRIGLDYEQYF.

The CDR3 region has the DNA TGTGCCAGTGCCTTCGGACAGAACACTGAAGCTTTCTTT. Protein: CASAFGQNTEAFF. The gene calls are TRBV7-9 and TRBJ1-1, with a weak D call TRBD1 (5 bases). CDR1 is SEHNR, CDR2 FQNEAQ, per germline (reference sequence). This CDR3 is built from 13 residues. Between the trimmed V and J ends, which lost 9 bases and 1 base, there was a span of 12 bases.

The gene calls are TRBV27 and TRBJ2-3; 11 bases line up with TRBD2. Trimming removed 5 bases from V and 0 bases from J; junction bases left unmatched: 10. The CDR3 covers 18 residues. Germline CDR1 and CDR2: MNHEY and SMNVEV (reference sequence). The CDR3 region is CASSLRLAGIVSTDTQYF. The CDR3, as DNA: TGTGCCAGCAGTCTTAGACTAGCGGGGATAGTTAGCACAGATACGCAGTATTTT.

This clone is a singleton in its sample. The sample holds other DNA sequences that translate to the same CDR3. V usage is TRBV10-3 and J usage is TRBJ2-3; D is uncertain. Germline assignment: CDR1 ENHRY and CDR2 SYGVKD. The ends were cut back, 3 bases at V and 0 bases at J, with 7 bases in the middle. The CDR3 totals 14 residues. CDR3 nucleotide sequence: TGTGCCATCAGTGAAGGAGTAAGCACAGATACGCAGTATTTT. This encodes CAISEGVSTDTQYF.

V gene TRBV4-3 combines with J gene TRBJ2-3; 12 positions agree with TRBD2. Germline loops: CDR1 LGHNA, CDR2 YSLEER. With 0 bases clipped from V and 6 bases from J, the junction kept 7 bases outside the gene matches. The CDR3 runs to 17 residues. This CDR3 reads CASSQDTSGGRADTQYF. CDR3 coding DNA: TGCGCCAGCAGCCAAGACACTAGCGGGGGGCGGGCCGATACGCAGTATTTT.

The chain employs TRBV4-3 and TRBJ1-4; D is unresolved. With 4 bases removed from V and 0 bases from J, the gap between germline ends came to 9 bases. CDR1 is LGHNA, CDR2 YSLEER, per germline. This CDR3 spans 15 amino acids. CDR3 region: CASSPANPTNEKLFF. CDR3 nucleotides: TGCGCCAGCAGCCCCGCGAATCCAACTAATGAAAAACTGTTTTTT.

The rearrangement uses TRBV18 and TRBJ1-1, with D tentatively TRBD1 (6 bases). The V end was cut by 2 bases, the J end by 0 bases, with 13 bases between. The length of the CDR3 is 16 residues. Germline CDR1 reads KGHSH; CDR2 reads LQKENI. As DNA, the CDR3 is TGTGCCAGCTCACCAGACGGGGGGGCCGTGAACACTGAAGCTTTCTTT. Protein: CASSPDGGAVNTEAFF.

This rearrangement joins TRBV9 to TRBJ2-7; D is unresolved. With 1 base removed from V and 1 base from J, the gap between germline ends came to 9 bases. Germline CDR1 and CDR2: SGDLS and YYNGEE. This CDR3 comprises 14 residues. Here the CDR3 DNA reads TGTGCCAGCAGCGTAACGGAGCCGTCCTACGAGCAGTACTTC. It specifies CASSVTEPSYEQYF.

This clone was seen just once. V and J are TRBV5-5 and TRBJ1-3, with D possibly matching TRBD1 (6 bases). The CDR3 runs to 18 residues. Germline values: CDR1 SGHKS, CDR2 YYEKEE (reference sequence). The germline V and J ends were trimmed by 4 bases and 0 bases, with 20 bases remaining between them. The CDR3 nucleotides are TGTGCCAGCAGCCCGGGACACAAGGTCCAAAGCTCTGGAAACACCATATATTTT. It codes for CASSPGHKVQSSGNTIYF.

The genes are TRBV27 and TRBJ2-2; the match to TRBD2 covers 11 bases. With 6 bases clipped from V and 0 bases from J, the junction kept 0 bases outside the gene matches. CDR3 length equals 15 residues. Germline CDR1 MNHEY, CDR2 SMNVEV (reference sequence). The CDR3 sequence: CASRTSGANTGELFF. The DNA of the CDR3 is TGTGCCAGCAGGACTAGCGGGGCGAACACCGGGGAGCTGTTTTTT.

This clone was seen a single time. The CDR3 spells CASSPTGPGGNTIYF. The CDR3 DNA is TGCGCCAGCAGTCCTACAGGCCCCGGGGGAAACACCATATATTTT. The chain combines TRBV5-1 with TRBJ1-3; possible D gene TRBD1, 5 bases. The V end was cut by 5 bases, the J end by 4 bases, with 16 bases between. The CDR3 runs to 15 residues. CDR1 is SGHRS, CDR2 YFSETQ, per germline.